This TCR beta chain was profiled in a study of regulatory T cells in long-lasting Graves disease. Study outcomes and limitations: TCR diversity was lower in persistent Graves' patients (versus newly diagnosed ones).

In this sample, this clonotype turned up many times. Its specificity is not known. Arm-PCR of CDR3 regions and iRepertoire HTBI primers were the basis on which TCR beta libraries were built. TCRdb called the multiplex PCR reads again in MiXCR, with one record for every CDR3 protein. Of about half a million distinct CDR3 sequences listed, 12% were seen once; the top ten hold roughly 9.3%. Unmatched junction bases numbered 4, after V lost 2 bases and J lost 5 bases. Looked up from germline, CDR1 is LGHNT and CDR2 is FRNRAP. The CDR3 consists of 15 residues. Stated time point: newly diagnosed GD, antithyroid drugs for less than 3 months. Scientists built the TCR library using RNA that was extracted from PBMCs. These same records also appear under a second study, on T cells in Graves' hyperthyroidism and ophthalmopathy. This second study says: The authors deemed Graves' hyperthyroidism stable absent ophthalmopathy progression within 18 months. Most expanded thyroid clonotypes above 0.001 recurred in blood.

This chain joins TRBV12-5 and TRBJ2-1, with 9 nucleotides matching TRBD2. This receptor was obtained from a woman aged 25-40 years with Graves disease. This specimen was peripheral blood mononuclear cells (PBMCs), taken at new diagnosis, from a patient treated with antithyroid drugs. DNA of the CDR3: TGTGCTAGTGGTTTGTTTCCTAGCGGGAACAATGAGCAGTTCTTC. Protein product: CASGLFPSGNNEQFF.